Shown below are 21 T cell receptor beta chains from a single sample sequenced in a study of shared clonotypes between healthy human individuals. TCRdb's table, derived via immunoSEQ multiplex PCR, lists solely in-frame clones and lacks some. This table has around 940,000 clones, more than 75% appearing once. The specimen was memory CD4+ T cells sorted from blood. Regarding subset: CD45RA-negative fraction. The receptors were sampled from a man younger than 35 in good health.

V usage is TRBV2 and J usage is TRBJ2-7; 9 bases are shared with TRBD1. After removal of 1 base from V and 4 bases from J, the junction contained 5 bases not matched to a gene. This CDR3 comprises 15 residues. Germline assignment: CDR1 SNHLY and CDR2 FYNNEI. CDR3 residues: CASSEGGTGSYEQYF. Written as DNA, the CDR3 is TGTGCCAGCAGTGAAGGGGGGACAGGGTCTTACGAGCAGTACTTC. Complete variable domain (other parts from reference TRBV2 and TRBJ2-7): EPEVTQTPSHQVTQMGQEVILRCVPISNHLYFYWYRQILGQKVEFLVSFYNNEISEKSEIFDDQFSVERPDGSNFTLKIRSTKLEDSAMYFCASSEGGTGSYEQYFGPGTRLTVT.

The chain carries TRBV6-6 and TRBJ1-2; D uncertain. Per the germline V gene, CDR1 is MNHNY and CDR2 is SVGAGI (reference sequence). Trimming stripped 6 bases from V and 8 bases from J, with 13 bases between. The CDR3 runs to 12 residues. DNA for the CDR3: TGTGCCAGCAGCTCGATGGGATTGGGCTACACCTTC. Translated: CASSSMGLGYTF.

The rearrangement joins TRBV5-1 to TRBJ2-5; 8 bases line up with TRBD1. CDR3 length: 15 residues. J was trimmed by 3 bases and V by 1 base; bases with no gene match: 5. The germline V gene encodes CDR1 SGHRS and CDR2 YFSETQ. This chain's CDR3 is CASSLNPGQEETQYF. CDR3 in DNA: TGCGCCAGCAGCTTGAATCCGGGACAGGAAGAGACCCAGTACTTC.

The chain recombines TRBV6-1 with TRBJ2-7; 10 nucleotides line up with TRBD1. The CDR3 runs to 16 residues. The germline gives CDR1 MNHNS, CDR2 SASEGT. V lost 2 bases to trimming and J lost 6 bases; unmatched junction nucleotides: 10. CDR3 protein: CASSENGGQGRGEQYF. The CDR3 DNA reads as TGTGCCAGCAGTGAAAATGGGGGACAGGGGAGAGGCGAGCAGTACTTC.

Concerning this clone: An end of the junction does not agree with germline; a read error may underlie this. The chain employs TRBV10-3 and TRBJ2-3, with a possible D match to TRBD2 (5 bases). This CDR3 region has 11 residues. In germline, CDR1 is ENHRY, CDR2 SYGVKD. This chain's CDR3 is CAISEGRTGNF. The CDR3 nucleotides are TGTGCCATCAGTGAGGGACGGACGGGGAATTTT.

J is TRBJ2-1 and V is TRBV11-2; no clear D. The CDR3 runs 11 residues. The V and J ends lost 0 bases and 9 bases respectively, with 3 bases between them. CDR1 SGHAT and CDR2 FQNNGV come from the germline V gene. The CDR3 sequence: CASSLETEQFF. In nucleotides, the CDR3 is TGTGCCAGCAGCTTAGAGACTGAGCAGTTCTTC.

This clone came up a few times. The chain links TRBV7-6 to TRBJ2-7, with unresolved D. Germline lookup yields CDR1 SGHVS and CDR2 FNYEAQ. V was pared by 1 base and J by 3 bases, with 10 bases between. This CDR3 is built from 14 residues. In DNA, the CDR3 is TGTGCCAGCAGCTTAGGGACGCCTGGCTACGAGCAGTACTTC. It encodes CASSLGTPGYEQYF.

The CDR3 DNA sequence: TGTGCCTGGAGCGAAGGACTAGCGGGGGGAAAGAACAATGAGCAGTTCTTC. This sequence encodes CAWSEGLAGGKNNEQFF. This chain connects TRBV30 to TRBJ2-1; 14 nucleotides align to TRBD2. Germline V CDR1 and CDR2: GTSNPN, SVGIG (reference sequence). This CDR3 is built from 17 residues. V shed 3 bases and J 5 bases; nucleotides not matched to a gene: 9.

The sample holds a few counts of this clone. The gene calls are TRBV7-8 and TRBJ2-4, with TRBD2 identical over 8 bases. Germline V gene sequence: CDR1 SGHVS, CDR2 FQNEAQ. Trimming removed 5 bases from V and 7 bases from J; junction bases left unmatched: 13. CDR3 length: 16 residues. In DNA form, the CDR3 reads TGTGCCAGCAGCGAGAGGCGGGGGGTCGGGGAGAACATTCAGTACTTC. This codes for CASSERRGVGENIQYF.

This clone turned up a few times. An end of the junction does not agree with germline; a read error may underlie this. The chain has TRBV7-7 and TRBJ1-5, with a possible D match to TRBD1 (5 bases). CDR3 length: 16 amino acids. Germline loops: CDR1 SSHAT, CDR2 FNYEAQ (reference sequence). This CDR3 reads CASSLDRQGAHQPQHF. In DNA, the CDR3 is TGTGCTAGCAGCTTAGACCGCCAGGGCGCCCATCAGCCCCAGCATTTT.

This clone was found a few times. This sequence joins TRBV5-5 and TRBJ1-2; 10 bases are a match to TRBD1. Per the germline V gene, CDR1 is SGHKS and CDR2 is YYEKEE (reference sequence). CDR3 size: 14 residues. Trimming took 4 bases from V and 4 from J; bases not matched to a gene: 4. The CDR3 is CASSPGDRGYGYTF. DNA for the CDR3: TGTGCCAGCAGCCCTGGGGACAGGGGCTATGGCTACACCTTC.

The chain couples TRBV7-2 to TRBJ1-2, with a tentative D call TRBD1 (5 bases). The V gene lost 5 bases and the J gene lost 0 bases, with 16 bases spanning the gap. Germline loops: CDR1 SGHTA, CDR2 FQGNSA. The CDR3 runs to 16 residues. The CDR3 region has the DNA TGTGCCAGCAGCATCGGGACTAGCGGCGCTAACTATGGCTACACCTTC. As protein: CASSIGTSGANYGYTF. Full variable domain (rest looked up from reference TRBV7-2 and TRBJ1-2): GAGVSQSPSNKVTEKGKDVELRCDPISGHTALYWYRQSLGQGLEFLIYFQGNSAPDKSGLPSDRFSAERTGGSVSTLTIQRTQQEDSAVYLCASSIGTSGANYGYTFGSGTRLTVV.

The CDR3 nucleotides read TGTGCCACCAGCAGAGATACGGTTGGCGGGAGGACAGATACGCAGTATTTT. Protein sequence: CATSRDTVGGRTDTQYF. This chain links TRBV15 with TRBJ2-3, with 8 bases that match TRBD2. The V segment lost 0 bases and the J segment 3 bases; nucleotides outside the gene matches: 8. The CDR3 is 17 amino acids. CDR1 is LNHNV and CDR2 is YYDKDF in the germline V gene (reference sequence).

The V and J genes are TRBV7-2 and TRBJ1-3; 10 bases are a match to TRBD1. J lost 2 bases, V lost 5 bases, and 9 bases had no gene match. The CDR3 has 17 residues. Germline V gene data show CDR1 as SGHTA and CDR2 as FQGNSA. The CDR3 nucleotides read TGTGCCAGCAGCCGAATGCGACAGGGGGCGACTGGAAACACCATATATTTT. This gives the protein CASSRMRQGATGNTIYF.

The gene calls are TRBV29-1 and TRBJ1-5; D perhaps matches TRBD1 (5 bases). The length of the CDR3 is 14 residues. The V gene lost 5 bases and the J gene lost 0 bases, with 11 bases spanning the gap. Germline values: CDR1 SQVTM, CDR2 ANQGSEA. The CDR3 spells CSVSSQDSNQPQHF. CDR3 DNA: TGCAGCGTTTCATCACAGGATAGCAATCAGCCCCAGCATTTT.

The CDR3 protein is CASSVPGTALNEQFF. The CDR3 coding sequence is TGTGCCAGCAGCGTCCCCGGGACAGCCTTAAATGAGCAGTTCTTC. This chain links TRBV7-2 with TRBJ2-1, with 7 bases lining up with TRBD1. With 5 bases clipped from V and 7 bases from J, the junction kept 11 bases outside the gene matches. Germline CDR1 is SGHTA and CDR2 is FQGNSA. The CDR3 consists of 15 residues.

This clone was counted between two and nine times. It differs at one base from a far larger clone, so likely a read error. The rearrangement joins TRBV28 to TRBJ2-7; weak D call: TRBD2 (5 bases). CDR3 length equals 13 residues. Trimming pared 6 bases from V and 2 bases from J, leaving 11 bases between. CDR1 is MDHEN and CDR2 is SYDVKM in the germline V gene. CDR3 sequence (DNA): TGTGCCAGCAGGGAGGTAGCAGCCTACGAGCAGTACTTC. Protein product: CASREVAAYEQYF. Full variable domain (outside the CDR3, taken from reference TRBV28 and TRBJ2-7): DVKVTQSSRYLVKRTGEKVFLECVQDMDHENMFWYRQDPGLGLRLIYFSYDVKMKEKGDIPEGYSVSREKKERFSLILESASTNQTSMYLCASREVAAYEQYFGPGTRLTVT.

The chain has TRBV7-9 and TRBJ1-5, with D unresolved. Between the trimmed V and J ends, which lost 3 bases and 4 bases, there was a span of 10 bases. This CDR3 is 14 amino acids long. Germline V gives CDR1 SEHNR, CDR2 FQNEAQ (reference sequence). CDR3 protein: CASSLTFENQPQHF. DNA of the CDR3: TGTGCCAGCAGCTTGACATTCGAAAATCAGCCCCAGCATTTT.

CDR3 protein: CASSYSVVSPYEQYF. The CDR3 DNA sequence: TGTGCCAGCAGTTACTCGGTTGTCTCACCCTACGAGCAGTACTTC. The J gene is TRBJ2-7, the V gene TRBV6-5; D unresolved. From germline, CDR1 is MNHEY and CDR2 SVGAGI. The CDR3 runs 15 residues. The germline V and J ends were trimmed by 0 bases and 2 bases, with 11 bases remaining between them.

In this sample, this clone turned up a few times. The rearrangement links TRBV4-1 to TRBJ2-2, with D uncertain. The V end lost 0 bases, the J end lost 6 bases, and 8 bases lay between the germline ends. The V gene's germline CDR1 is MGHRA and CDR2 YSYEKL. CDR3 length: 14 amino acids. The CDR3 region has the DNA TGCGCCAGCAGCCAAGATAGGAAGCCCGGGGAGCTGTTTTTT. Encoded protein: CASSQDRKPGELFF.

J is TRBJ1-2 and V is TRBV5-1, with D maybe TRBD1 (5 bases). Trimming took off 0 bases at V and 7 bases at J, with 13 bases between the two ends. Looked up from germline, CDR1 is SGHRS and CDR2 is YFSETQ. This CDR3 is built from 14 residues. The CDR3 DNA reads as TGCGCCAGCAGCTTGGGGCAGGGCAATGGTGGCTACACCTTC. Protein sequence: CASSLGQGNGGYTF. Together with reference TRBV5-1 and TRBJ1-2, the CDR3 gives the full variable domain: KAGVTQTPRYLIKTRGQQVTLSCSPISGHRSVSWYQQTPGQGLQFLFEYFSETQRNKGNFPGRFSGRQFSNSRSEMNVSTLELGDSALYLCASSLGQGNGGYTFGSGTRLTVV.